Included here is one T cell receptor beta chain sequence, with context. What it recognizes is unknown. Each CDR3 protein is one row after TCRdb ran MiXCR on the 5' RACE reads. The data hold nearly 55,000 distinct CDR3 sequences, with around 25% observed a single time. Study results and caveats: Tumor memory CD4+ T cell TCR gene usage was found to cluster with blood and lymph node memory CD4+ cells and with lymph node naive CD4+ cells. Greatest tumor Treg TCR overlap was with tumor naive CD4+ cells.

Sample: tumor-infiltrating naive CD4+ T cells sorted from the breast tumor. The sample's subset: naive CD4+ T cells, CD4+CD45RA+CD25-. The source of this sequence is a female donor with breast cancer.

The CDR3 loop is CATMAGNGELFF. DNA of the CDR3: TGTGCTACCATGGCGGGGAACGGGGAGCTGTTTTTT. The chain couples TRBV28 to TRBJ2-2; D may be TRBD2 (6 bases). The CDR3 totals 12 residues. CDR1 is MDHEN and CDR2 is SYDVKM in the germline V gene.